Presented here are 15 T cell receptor beta chains from one specimen sequenced in a study of STAT5B mutations in CD4+ large granular lymphocyte leukemia (dated 2022 in TCRdb). The library was obtained by the immunoSEQ multiplex PCR assay. The immuneACCESS repertoire file appears here via TCRdb, limited to in-frame rearrangements. These files lack a portion of the clones; in checked studies, under half of the deficit traces to unresolved V genes, and the cause of the others is not known. The sample table lists 35,000 or so clones, around nine tenths of them with a count of one. Approximately 3.2% of the sample lies in the top ten. The source material was CD4+ T cells from blood buffy coats. Receptors originate from a human donor in good health.

The chain couples TRBV6-5 to TRBJ1-5; D is undetermined. Germline V lookup: CDR1 MNHEY, CDR2 SVGAGI. The length of the CDR3 is 13 residues. V gave up 5 bases and J gave up 4 bases, with 9 bases separating them. The CDR3 bases are TGTGCCAGCAGTCCAGGAATTAATCAGCCCCAGCATTTT. Its translation: CASSPGINQPQHF.

This clone appeared once. V usage is TRBV5-8 and J usage is TRBJ1-2, with a tentative D call TRBD1 (5 bases). CDR3 length: 13 amino acids. Germline CDR1 is SGHTS and CDR2 is YDEGEE. Between the trimmed V and J ends, which lost 4 bases and 1 base, there was a span of 8 bases. CDR3 amino acids: CASSHRFNYGYTF. DNA of the CDR3: TGTGCCAGCAGCCACAGGTTTAACTATGGCTACACCTTC.

This clone was counted once. This CDR3 is also generated by other DNA sequences in the sample. V gene TRBV28 combines with J gene TRBJ2-7; the D gene could be TRBD1 or TRBD2 (5 bases each). CDR3 length: 13 residues. Trimming took 3 bases from V and 2 from J, leaving 8 bases between them. Germline CDR1 MDHEN, CDR2 SYDVKM. The CDR3 nucleotides read TGTGCCAGCAGTTTGGGACCGACCTACGAGCAGTACTTC. It is translated as CASSLGPTYEQYF.

CDR3 residues: CASSIPRQPQHF. The CDR3, as DNA: TGTGCCAGTAGTATACCGAGGCAGCCCCAGCATTTT. J is TRBJ1-5 and V is TRBV19, with D unresolved. CDR3 length: 12 residues. Germline V CDR1 and CDR2: LNHDA, SQIVND (reference sequence). V lost 2 bases and J 7 bases, leaving 6 bases between the germline ends.

This clone was picked up a small number of times. CDR3: CASSSDGINQPQHF. In DNA, the CDR3 is TGTGCCAGCAGCTCCGACGGGATCAATCAGCCCCAGCATTTT. The chain recombines TRBV7-2 with TRBJ1-5; D is undetermined. Germline V CDR1 and CDR2: SGHTA, FQGNSA. The CDR3 is 14 residues long. V lost 4 bases and J 3 bases, leaving 10 bases between the germline ends. The whole variable domain, remainder taken from reference TRBV7-2 and TRBJ1-5, is GAGVSQSPSNKVTEKGKDVELRCDPISGHTALYWYRQSLGQGLEFLIYFQGNSAPDKSGLPSDRFSAERTGGSVSTLTIQRTQQEDSAVYLCASSSDGINQPQHFGDGTRLSIL.

This chain uses TRBV7-2 with TRBJ1-5; 9 bases are shared with TRBD1. The CDR3 runs 15 residues. Germline loops: CDR1 SGHTA, CDR2 FQGNSA. Losses at the gene ends were 5 bases for V and 2 bases for J; bases not matched to a gene: 4. CDR3 amino acids: CASSLRQGGNQPQHF. The CDR3 DNA reads as TGTGCCAGCAGCCTCCGACAGGGGGGCAATCAGCCCCAGCATTTT.

The chain recombines TRBV7-2 with TRBJ2-3, with 10 bases matching TRBD1. Germline CDR1 SGHTA, CDR2 FQGNSA. This CDR3 is built from 14 residues. The V gene end was trimmed by 5 bases and the J gene end by 8 bases; junction bases not matched to a gene: 7. The CDR3 spells CASSTGQGLATQYF. The CDR3 DNA is TGTGCCAGCAGCACGGGACAGGGGTTAGCTACGCAGTATTTT.

The gene calls are TRBV5-4 and TRBJ1-1, with D possibly matching TRBD1 (6 bases). The germline V and J ends were trimmed by 0 bases and 1 base, with 7 bases remaining between them. CDR1 and CDR2 from the germline V gene are SGHNT and YYREEE (reference sequence). The CDR3 sequence is 14 residues long. The CDR3 DNA reads TGTGCCAGCAGCTTGGCCAGGGGGAACACTGAAGCTTTCTTT. It yields the protein CASSLARGNTEAFF.

The V and J genes are TRBV4-1 and TRBJ1-2, with a weak D call TRBD1 (5 bases). V dropped 4 bases and J dropped 2 bases, with 8 bases sitting between them. The CDR3 contains 13 residues. In germline, CDR1 is MGHRA, CDR2 YSYEKL. The CDR3 sequence: CASSRQLNYGYTF. CDR3 nucleotide sequence: TGCGCCAGCAGCCGACAGTTGAACTATGGCTACACCTTC.

This clone was picked up one time. The V call is TRBV28, the J call TRBJ2-3; D ambiguous. The CDR3 spans 13 residues. Trimming pared 6 bases from V and 11 bases from J, leaving 18 bases between. Germline lookup yields CDR1 MDHEN and CDR2 SYDVKM. The CDR3 DNA is TGTGCCAGCAGCAGCCTCGGGTCTCTGGGGCAGTATTTT. Protein product: CASSSLGSLGQYF.

This chain joins TRBV4-2 and TRBJ2-7, with a tentative D call TRBD1 (5 bases). The CDR3 has 14 amino acids. Germline V gives CDR1 LGHNA, CDR2 YNFKEQ. V lost 0 bases to trimming and J lost 0 bases, with 6 bases between them. CDR3 region: CASSQDRASYEQYF. In DNA form, the CDR3 reads TGTGCCAGCAGCCAAGACAGGGCCTCCTACGAGCAGTACTTC.

A few counts support this clone. The chain has TRBV6-6 and TRBJ2-4, with 11 bases identical to TRBD1. This CDR3 spans 16 amino acids. Germline V gene sequence: CDR1 MNHNY, CDR2 SVGAGI (reference sequence). Trimming at V came to 5 bases and at J to 5 bases, leaving 8 bases not matched to a gene. CDR3 DNA sequence: TGTGCCAGCAGTCGCGGACAGGGGGCTGCCGAAAACATTCAGTACTTC. Residues: CASSRGQGAAENIQYF.

CDR3: CTAGESYEQYF. DNA for the CDR3: TGCACTGCAGGGGAAAGCTACGAGCAGTACTTC. This chain joins TRBV29-1 and TRBJ2-7; tentative D call: TRBD1 (6 bases). CDR3 length: 11 amino acids. CDR1 is SQVTM and CDR2 is ANQGSEA in the germline V gene.

V is TRBV6-5 and J is TRBJ1-5, with D tentatively TRBD1 (5 bases). Germline CDR1 and CDR2: MNHEY and SVGAGI. V was clipped by 4 bases and J by 7 bases, with 11 bases between them. The length of the CDR3 is 13 residues. CDR3 nucleotide sequence: TGTGCCAGCAGTTCCCAGGGTAACCAGCCCCAGCATTTT. It translates to CASSSQGNQPQHF.

The V call is TRBV7-9, the J call TRBJ2-1; no clear D gene. V dropped 2 bases and J dropped 5 bases, with 19 bases sitting between them. The CDR3 has 17 amino acids. Germline lookup yields CDR1 SEHNR and CDR2 FQNEAQ (reference sequence). CDR3 region: CASSLTLGPTTNNEQFF. Here the CDR3 DNA reads TGTGCCAGCAGCTTAACTCTCGGGCCGACCACTAACAATGAGCAGTTCTTC.